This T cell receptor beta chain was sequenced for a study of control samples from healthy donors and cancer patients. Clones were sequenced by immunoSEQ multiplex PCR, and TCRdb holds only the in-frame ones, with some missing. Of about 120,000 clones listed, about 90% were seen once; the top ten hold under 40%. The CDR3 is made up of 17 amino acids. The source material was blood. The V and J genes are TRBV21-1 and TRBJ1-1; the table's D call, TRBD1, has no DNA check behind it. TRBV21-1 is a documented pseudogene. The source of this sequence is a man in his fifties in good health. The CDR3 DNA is TGTGCCAGCAGCTCTACCACTTCAGGGGGCGCGGGTACTGAAGCTTTCTTT. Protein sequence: CASSSTTSGGAGTEAFF.